The 20 T cell receptor beta chains below come from one sample, sequenced in a study of T cells in Graves' hyperthyroidism and ophthalmopathy. Using RNA transcripts as the source, TCR beta CDR3 regions were amplified. The HTBI primer set served for first-round RT-PCR of the TCR CDR3. MiXCR, applied by TCRdb to the multiplex PCR reads, yields one record per CDR3 protein. This table holds approximately 640,000 distinct CDR3 sequences, just under 45% found once. The sample comprised peripheral blood or thyroid tissue (not recorded which). Receptors were obtained from an adult man with Graves' disease, either hyperthyroidism or ophthalmopathy (not recorded which).

About this clonotype itself: One junction end disagrees with the germline gene, perhaps due to a read error. The gene calls are TRBV29-1 and TRBJ2-7; D gene ambiguous. The germline gives CDR1 SQVTM, CDR2 ANQGSEA. CDR3 length: 10 amino acids. The chain's CDR3 is CSVGENEQYF. The CDR3 coding sequence is TGCAGTGTTGGGGAAAACGAGCAGTACTTC.

The chain has TRBV25-1 and TRBJ2-5; no clear D gene. The length of the CDR3 is 10 residues. Germline loops: CDR1 MGHDK, CDR2 SYGVNS. Trimming shortened V by 5 bases and J by 9 bases, and 7 bases separated the two germline ends. The CDR3 spells CASSNQPQYF. The CDR3 coding sequence is TGTGCCAGCAGTAATCAGCCCCAGTACTTC.

This clonotype was counted many times. The DNA for the CDR3 is TGTGCCAGCAGTTTGGACACTAACTATGGCTACACCTTC. Amino acid sequence: CASSLDTNYGYTF. V is TRBV12-3 or TRBV12-4 and J is TRBJ1-2, with D possibly being TRBD1 (5 bases). Trimming pared 3 bases from V and 0 bases from J, leaving 5 bases between. The CDR3 loop spans 13 amino acids.

The chain recombines TRBV20-1 with TRBJ2-3; 7 nucleotides align to TRBD1. The CDR3 totals 12 residues. Germline trimming cut 6 bases from V and 2 bases from J; bases unmatched to any gene: 2. CDR1 is DFQATT and CDR2 is SNEGSKA in the germline V gene (reference sequence). CDR3 coding DNA: TGCAGTGCAGACAGGGACACAGATACGCAGTATTTT. Translation gives CSADRDTDTQYF.

This clonotype was seen more than once but under ten times. This chain joins TRBV29-1 and TRBJ1-2; no clear D. Between the trimmed V and J ends, which lost 0 bases and 4 bases, there was a span of 9 bases. Germline CDR1 SQVTM, CDR2 ANQGSEA. The CDR3 has 13 amino acids. In DNA, the CDR3 is TGCAGCGTTGAAGATCGTCCAGGCTATGGCTACACCTTC. The encoded protein is CSVEDRPGYGYTF.

In its sample, this clonotype was seen a few times. The gene calls are TRBV5-5 and TRBJ1-5; D not certain. Germline CDR1 is SGHKS and CDR2 is YYEKEE (reference sequence). Trimming pared 0 bases from V and 5 bases from J, leaving 6 bases between. This CDR3 region has 13 residues. The CDR3 region is CASSLEAHQPQHF. The CDR3 DNA is TGTGCCAGCAGCTTGGAGGCCCATCAGCCCCAGCATTTT.

V and J are TRBV29-1 and TRBJ1-4; TRBD1 agrees at 7 bases. Germline values: CDR1 SQVTM, CDR2 ANQGSEA. The CDR3 runs 13 residues. Losses at the gene ends were 7 bases for V and 7 bases for J; bases not matched to a gene: 9. The CDR3 spells CSADRDSTEKLFF. The CDR3 DNA reads as TGCAGCGCCGACAGGGATTCCACTGAAAAACTGTTTTTT.

This clonotype has a count of ten or more. The rearrangement links TRBV10-3 to TRBJ1-2, with D hard to call. Trimming left V 4 bases short and J 4 bases short, with 7 bases between. The germline V gene encodes CDR1 ENHRY and CDR2 SYGVKD. The CDR3 length is 12 residues. This chain's CDR3 is CAISGSSYGYTF. The DNA of the CDR3 is TGTGCCATCAGTGGGAGCAGCTATGGCTACACCTTC.

The chain carries TRBV29-1 and TRBJ1-1, with D hard to call. V was shortened by 6 bases and J by 7 bases, with 12 bases between the two germline ends. Looked up from germline, CDR1 is SQVTM and CDR2 is ANQGSEA. The CDR3 loop spans 11 amino acids. As DNA, the CDR3 is TGCAGCGTAGTGCCAGAAGGTGAAGCTTTCTTT. It codes for CSVVPEGEAFF.

This chain connects TRBV7-9 to TRBJ1-1; 9 bases line up with TRBD1. In germline, CDR1 is SEHNR, CDR2 FQNEAQ (reference sequence). J lost 4 bases, V lost 6 bases, and 12 bases had no gene match. The CDR3 sequence is 16 residues long. This CDR3 reads CASRSSYPTGGTEAFF. The CDR3 DNA follows: TGTGCCAGCAGATCTAGCTACCCGACAGGGGGCACTGAAGCTTTCTTT.

With respect to this clonotype: This may be a read error: a much more frequent sequence differs by one nucleotide. The chain employs TRBV10-3 and TRBJ2-2; maybe TRBD1 (6 bases). This CDR3 region has 14 residues. V was trimmed by 6 bases and J by 4 bases, leaving 12 bases between them. CDR1 and CDR2 from the germline V gene are ENHRY and SYGVKD. The CDR3 nucleotides read TGTGCCATCAGCAGGGGCGGTGTCACCGGGGAGCTGTTTTTT. This gives the protein CAISRGGVTGELFF.

This clonotype was seen a few times. The chain is built from TRBV19 and TRBJ1-1, with no clear D. Trimming removed 1 base from V and 1 base from J, with 10 bases in between. Germline CDR1 is LNHDA and CDR2 is SQIVND (reference sequence). This CDR3 contains 15 residues. CDR3 sequence (DNA): TGTGCCAGTAGTATAGTTCACGGCGAGAACACTGAAGCTTTCTTT. Protein sequence: CASSIVHGENTEAFF. The full variable domain, with the rest looked up from reference TRBV19 and TRBJ1-1, is DGGITQSPKYLFRKEGQNVTLSCEQNLNHDAMYWYRQDPGQGLRLIYYSQIVNDFQKGDIAEGYSVSREKKESFPLTVTSAQKNPTAFYLCASSIVHGENTEAFFGQGTRLTVV.

Concerning this clonotype itself: A read error may account for a junction end that differs from germline. The V and J genes are TRBV7-2 and TRBJ2-5; TRBD2 might be the D (6 bases). Germline CDR1 reads SGHTA; CDR2 reads FQGNSA. This CDR3 contains 14 residues. DNA for the CDR3: TGCGCCAGCAGCCAGGACGGGAGAGTGGAGACCCAGTACTTC. Amino acids: CASSQDGRVETQYF.

The chain joins TRBV20-1 to TRBJ2-7; maybe TRBD2 (6 bases). V lost 0 bases and J 3 bases, leaving 12 bases between the germline ends. Germline-derived CDR1 and CDR2 are DFQATT and SNEGSKA (reference sequence). This CDR3 comprises 14 residues. The chain's CDR3 is CSARDSGGDYEQYF. CDR3 DNA sequence: TGCAGTGCTAGAGATTCGGGCGGGGACTACGAGCAGTACTTC.

Regarding this clonotype: Given a much more abundant clone one base away, this may be a read error. V gene TRBV11-1 combines with J gene TRBJ1-2; D ambiguous. CDR1 is SGHAT, CDR2 FQDESV, per germline (reference sequence). Deletions cut 2 bases from V and 4 bases from J, with 8 bases between. This CDR3 is 13 amino acids long. Here the CDR3 DNA reads TGTGCCAGCAGCTTATGTTCAAGCTATGGCTACACCTTC. It is translated as CASSLCSSYGYTF.

The J gene is TRBJ1-2, the V gene TRBV29-1; D is ambiguous. Between the trimmed V and J ends, which lost 2 bases and 3 bases, there was a span of 7 bases. Germline V gene lookup returns CDR1 SQVTM and CDR2 ANQGSEA. The CDR3 has 12 residues. CDR3 bases: TGCAGCGTTGAACGGTGGGACTATGGCTACACCTTC. Protein: CSVERWDYGYTF.

This chain uses TRBV12-3 or TRBV12-4 with TRBJ2-5; tentative D call: TRBD2 (5 bases). This CDR3 has 14 residues. Trimming left V 3 bases short and J 3 bases short, with 11 bases between. CDR3 protein: CASSFEGPEETQYF. CDR3 bases: TGTGCCAGCAGTTTCGAGGGTCCTGAAGAGACCCAGTACTTC.

Note on this clonotype: A single base separates this from a much larger clone, so it may be a read error. The chain joins TRBV10-2 to TRBJ1-6; possibly TRBD1 for D (5 bases). This CDR3 is built from 15 residues. The germline CDR1 and CDR2 sequences are WSHSY and SAAADI. CDR3 nucleotide sequence: TGCGCCAGCATCGACAGTAGCTCCTATAATTCACCCCTCCGCTTT. Translation gives CASIDSSSYNSPLRF.

The V call is TRBV24-1, the J call TRBJ2-7; the D gene is possibly TRBD2 (5 bases). This CDR3 is built from 15 residues. The V gene lost 3 bases and the J gene lost 3 bases, with 14 bases spanning the gap. Looked up from germline, CDR1 is KGHDR and CDR2 is SFDVKD. The CDR3 nucleotides read TGTGCCACCAGTGATAGAAGCGGTAGGTTCTACGAGCAGTACTTC. This sequence encodes CATSDRSGRFYEQYF.

The chain couples TRBV2 to TRBJ1-5, with a tentative D call TRBD1 (5 bases). V lost 5 bases and J lost 6, with 8 bases in between. CDR1 is SNHLY and CDR2 is FYNNEI in the germline V gene. This CDR3 is built from 12 residues. The CDR3 nucleotides read TGTGCCAGCAGTACGAGGGGTCAGCCCCAGCATTTT. Protein product: CASSTRGQPQHF.